These 7 T cell receptor beta chains share one sample of origin, sequenced in a study of identical twins. Using its own MiXCR run on the 5' RACE reads, TCRdb lists one record per CDR3 protein. The top ten hold 1.5% to 2% of the sample, which has 500,000 to 650,000 distinct CDR3 sequences, roughly 7.2% seen once. Another study also made use of these data, one on yellow fever vaccine responses in identical twins.

Sequencing was carried out using PBMCs. The receptors derive from a woman aged 18-29 years in good health.

Ten or more counts support this clonotype. The chain employs TRBV5-1 and TRBJ2-3, with 8 positions matching TRBD1. CDR1 is SGHRS and CDR2 is YFSETQ in the germline V gene. The CDR3 extends over 15 amino acids. After removal of 0 bases from V and 0 bases from J, the junction contained 0 bases not matched to a gene. The CDR3 here is CASSLGDRSTDTQYF. Written as DNA, the CDR3 is TGCGCCAGCAGCTTGGGGGACAGGAGCACAGATACGCAGTATTTT. The whole variable domain, remainder taken from reference TRBV5-1 and TRBJ2-3, is KAGVTQTPRYLIKTRGQQVTLSCSPISGHRSVSWYQQTPGQGLQFLFEYFSETQRNKGNFPGRFSGRQFSNSRSEMNVSTLELGDSALYLCASSLGDRSTDTQYFGPGTRLTVL.

This clonotype was counted only a few times. The rearrangement joins TRBV2 to TRBJ1-2, with TRBD1 matching 11 bases. Germline V CDR1 and CDR2: SNHLY, FYNNEI. V was clipped by 6 bases and J by 6 bases; unmatched bases: 6. CDR3 length: 14 amino acids. CDR3 sequence: CASSRTGGDDGYTF. Written as DNA, the CDR3 is TGTGCCAGCAGCAGGACAGGGGGCGACGATGGCTACACCTTC.

Only a few counts were recorded for this clonotype. The gene calls are TRBV3-1 and TRBJ1-6; a weak D match, TRBD1 (5 bases). Germline V lookup: CDR1 LGHDT, CDR2 YNNKEL (reference sequence). This CDR3 spans 14 amino acids. Trimming shortened V by 6 bases and J by 3 bases, and 9 bases separated the two germline ends. CDR3 residues: CASRGVDYNSPLHF. The DNA for the CDR3 is TGTGCCAGCAGGGGGGTGGACTATAATTCACCCCTCCACTTT.

This clonotype was seen more than once but under ten times. The chain carries TRBV9 and TRBJ2-7; D gene unclear. This CDR3 comprises 13 residues. The germline CDR1 and CDR2 sequences are SGDLS and YYNGEE. The ends were cut back, 6 bases at V and 3 bases at J, with 13 bases in the middle. CDR3 protein: CASTNTGSYEQYF. In DNA form, the CDR3 reads TGTGCCAGCACCAACACGGGTAGCTACGAGCAGTACTTC.

This clonotype was detected many times. V and J are TRBV5-1 and TRBJ2-1; maybe TRBD1 (6 bases). Trimming left V 2 bases short and J 0 bases short, with 12 bases between. CDR3 length: 16 residues. Germline values: CDR1 SGHRS, CDR2 YFSETQ. The CDR3 sequence: CASSFGGASSYNEQFF. The CDR3 region has the DNA TGCGCCAGCAGCTTTGGGGGCGCCAGCTCCTACAATGAGCAGTTCTTC.

At least ten counts were recorded for this clonotype. V and J are TRBV12-3 or TRBV12-4 and TRBJ2-1; maybe TRBD1 (6 bases). The CDR3 loop spans 15 amino acids. Trimming shortened V by 4 bases and J by 4 bases, and 14 bases separated the two germline ends. CDR3 protein: CASSSDRLLYNEQFF. The CDR3 coding sequence is TGTGCCAGCAGTTCTGACAGGCTACTATACAATGAGCAGTTCTTC.

J is TRBJ1-1 and V is TRBV7-9; D gene uncertain. Trimming pared 3 bases from V and 3 bases from J, leaving 5 bases between. CDR1 SEHNR and CDR2 FQNEAQ come from the germline V gene (reference sequence). The CDR3 has 12 amino acids. CDR3 DNA: TGTGCCAGCAGCTTTTCCTACACTGAAGCTTTCTTT. Protein sequence: CASSFSYTEAFF. Full variable domain (missing parts from reference TRBV7-9 and TRBJ1-1): DTGVSQNPRHKITKRGQNVTFRCDPISEHNRLYWYRQTLGQGPEFLTYFQNEAQLEKSRLLSDRFSAERPKGSFSTLEIQRTEQGDSAMYLCASSFSYTEAFFGQGTRLTVV.